This T cell receptor (beta chain) was documented in a study of blood T cell repertoires in COVID-19. For the study at large: T cells, B-cell-depleted T cells, or PBMCs supplied cDNA or gDNA.

The CDR3 totals 12 residues. Trimming took 8 bases from V and 2 from J, leaving 7 bases between them. The germline V gene has CDR1 MGHDK and CDR2 SYGVNS. Original processing notes: Quantification of nucleated cells was approximated via reference gene primer amplification. Data came from immunoSEQ multiplex PCR; TCRdb stores just in-frame clones and leaves some out. From that table come the V and J calls and clone size; the DNA was used to work out D and trimming. This sample yields over 55,000 clones, of which 80% to 85% are seen a single time; 8% to 10% belongs to the top ten. The sample comprised peripheral blood. The genes are TRBV25-1 and TRBJ1-5; D uncertain. The sequence derives from a man aged 80 or over with COVID-19, enrolled during active disease. The CDR3 DNA reads as TGTGCCAGCCGGGGAGGCAATCAGCCCCAGCATTTT. The encoded protein is CASRGGNQPQHF.